A single sample gave rise to the 5 T cell receptor beta chains below, sequenced in a study of T cells expressing NK-cell markers. TCRdb re-analyzed the 5' RACE reads; it lists each CDR3 protein once, without DNA. In total, the table holds about 460,000 distinct CDR3 sequences. Sequenced: blood T cells: a sorted CD56 or NKG2C T cell subset, CD4+ or CD8+ T cells, or bulk PBMC T cells (not recorded which). These TCRs come from a woman aged 45-59 years in good health.

The V and J genes are TRBV5-1 and TRBJ2-5; TCRdb gives TRBD2 as the D gene, but with no DNA this cannot be confirmed. Germline V gene data show CDR1 as SGHRS and CDR2 as YFSETQ. This CDR3 is 16 amino acids long. The CDR3: CASSTQGLGGRETQYF.

The chain uses TRBV14 and TRBJ2-6; without DNA, the TCRdb call of TRBD1 cannot be checked. The CDR3 runs to 18 residues. CDR1 is SGHDN, CDR2 FVKESK, per germline. The CDR3 sequence is CASSQLPGRTSGANVLTF. The whole variable domain, filled in from reference TRBV14 and TRBJ2-6, reads EAGVTQFPSHSVIEKGQTVTLRCDPISGHDNLYWYRRVMGKEIKFLLHFVKESKQDESGMPNNRFLAERTGGTYSTLKVQPAELEDSGVYFCASSQLPGRTSGANVLTFGAGSRLTVL.

CDR3 sequence: CSARDLAGVETQYF. The chain uses TRBV20-1 and TRBJ2-5; the TRBD2 assignment by TCRdb is unverifiable without DNA. Germline CDR1 DFQATT, CDR2 SNEGSKA (reference sequence). This CDR3 is 14 amino acids long.

This sequence joins TRBV10-3 and TRBJ1-2; TCRdb's assignment of TRBD1 cannot be checked, as there is no DNA. This CDR3 has 15 amino acids. CDR1 and CDR2 (germline): ENHRY, SYGVKD. CDR3 amino acids: CATSFSTGNAYGYTF.

The chain couples TRBV25-1 to TRBJ2-1; TCRdb's assignment of TRBD2 cannot be checked, as there is no DNA. CDR1 and CDR2 from the germline V gene are MGHDK and SYGVNS. This CDR3 is built from 17 residues. This CDR3 reads CASSESGSGFSYNEQFF. Together with reference TRBV25-1 and TRBJ2-1, the CDR3 gives the full variable domain: EADIYQTPRYLVIGTGKKITLECSQTMGHDKMYWYQQDPGMELHLIHYSYGVNSTEKGDLSSESTVSRIRTEHFPLTLESARPSHTSQYLCASSESGSGFSYNEQFFGPGTRLTVL.